These T cell receptor beta chains were read from a single sample in a study of cytomegalovirus exposure and HLA in healthy donors. The data were produced by immunoSEQ multiplex PCR, yet TCRdb's version contains in-frame clones alone and is incomplete. The sample table includes more than 95,000 clones. Sequencing input: PBMCs. These receptors were taken from a man aged 25 to 40 in good health and CMV-seronegative. The CDR3 runs from the conserved cysteine through the conserved F or W. Each record gives: D gene, J gene, V gene, CDR3 protein, CDR3 DNA. A D gene is named only where the DNA matches it firmly.

d_gene: TRBD1
j_gene: TRBJ1-2
v_gene: TRBV7-6
CDR3aa: CASSSGQGGDGYTF
CDR3nt: TGTGCCAGCAGCTCTGGGCAGGGGGGTGATGGCTACACCTTC

d_gene: TRBD2
j_gene: TRBJ2-3
v_gene: TRBV6-5
CDR3aa: CASSLSGRASTDTQYF
CDR3nt: TGTGCCAGCAGTTTAAGCGGGAGGGCTAGCACAGATACGCAGTATTTT

d_gene: TRBD2
j_gene: TRBJ2-5
v_gene: TRBV2
CDR3aa: CASSPLAGAPETQYF
CDR3nt: TGTGCCAGCAGTCCTCTAGCGGGAGCCCCAGAGACCCAGTACTTC

d_gene: TRBD2
j_gene: TRBJ2-1
v_gene: TRBV6-6
CDR3aa: CASRGTSPNEQFF
CDR3nt: TGTGCCAGCAGGGGGACTAGCCCGAATGAGCAGTTCTTC

d_gene: -
j_gene: TRBJ1-3
v_gene: TRBV9
CDR3aa: CASSVEGRSGNTIYF
CDR3nt: TGTGCCAGCAGCGTAGAAGGCAGGTCAGGAAACACCATATATTTT

d_gene: -
j_gene: TRBJ1-1
v_gene: TRBV29-1
CDR3aa: CSVEEGYRVDEAFF
CDR3nt: TGCAGCGTTGAAGAGGGGTACAGGGTGGATGAAGCTTTCTTT

d_gene: -
j_gene: TRBJ2-7
v_gene: TRBV5-6
CDR3aa: CASSSGPGFRSSYEQYF
CDR3nt: TGTGCCAGCAGCTCTGGCCCAGGGTTTAGGAGCTCCTACGAGCAGTACTTC

d_gene: -
j_gene: TRBJ2-5
v_gene: TRBV25-1
CDR3aa: CASSLETQYF
CDR3nt: TGTGCCAGCAGCCTAGAGACCCAGTACTTC

d_gene: TRBD1
j_gene: TRBJ2-5
v_gene: TRBV28
CDR3aa: CASSPGGETQYF
CDR3nt: TGTGCCAGCAGTCCAGGGGGAGAGACCCAGTACTTC

d_gene: TRBD2
j_gene: TRBJ2-1
v_gene: TRBV5-8
CDR3aa: CASSPGLAGGSFTNEQFF
CDR3nt: TGTGCCAGCAGCCCGGGACTAGCGGGAGGTTCGTTTACCAATGAGCAGTTCTTC

d_gene: -
j_gene: TRBJ2-1
v_gene: TRBV6-5
CDR3aa: CASSYGGGGNEQFF
CDR3nt: TGTGCCAGCAGTTACGGTGGTGGGGGGAATGAGCAGTTCTTC

d_gene: TRBD2
j_gene: TRBJ2-3
v_gene: TRBV4-1
CDR3aa: CASSQESGIGTDTQYF
CDR3nt: TGCGCCAGCAGCCAAGAAAGCGGGATCGGCACAGATACGCAGTATTTT

d_gene: -
j_gene: TRBJ2-2
v_gene: TRBV7-9
CDR3aa: CATYPGLAVAGELFF
CDR3nt: TGTGCCACCTATCCTGGGTTAGCGGTGGCCGGGGAGCTGTTTTTT

d_gene: -
j_gene: TRBJ1-2
v_gene: TRBV20-1
CDR3aa: CSAPPSPF
CDR3nt: TGCAGTGCTCCCCCCTCCCCCTTC

d_gene: -
j_gene: TRBJ2-5
v_gene: TRBV1
CDR3aa: CTSSQELPTEGAGTRLFLVETQYF
CDR3nt: TGCACCAGCAGCCAAGAACTCCCGACCGAAGGGGCCGGGACTAGGCTTTTTTTGGTAGAGACCCAGTACTTC

d_gene: -
j_gene: TRBJ1-2
v_gene: TRBV6-5
CDR3aa: CASSYSGAGSYGYTF
CDR3nt: TGTGCCAGCAGTTACTCAGGGGCCGGTTCTTATGGCTACACCTTC

d_gene: -
j_gene: TRBJ1-4
v_gene: TRBV30
CDR3aa: CAWSAGGKSEKLFF
CDR3nt: TGTGCCTGGAGTGCGGGGGGGAAAAGTGAAAAACTGTTTTTT

d_gene: TRBD2
j_gene: TRBJ2-5
v_gene: TRBV7-9
CDR3aa: CASSPDAGGGETQYF
CDR3nt: TGTGCCAGCAGTCCGGACGCGGGAGGGGGGGAGACCCAGTACTTC

d_gene: -
j_gene: TRBJ2-7
v_gene: TRBV29-1
CDR3aa: CSVGPSDIPYEQYF
CDR3nt: TGCAGCGTCGGCCCCTCTGACATTCCCTACGAGCAGTACTTC

d_gene: TRBD1
j_gene: TRBJ2-7
v_gene: TRBV5-1
CDR3aa: CASSGRTGVGEQYF
CDR3nt: TGCGCCAGCAGCGGGAGGACAGGGGTCGGCGAGCAGTACTTC

d_gene: TRBD1
j_gene: TRBJ1-2
v_gene: TRBV6-1
CDR3aa: CASAGTGSIHTF
CDR3nt: TGTGCCAGCGCTGGGACAGGGTCTATCCACACCTTC

d_gene: -
j_gene: TRBJ1-1
v_gene: TRBV5-8
CDR3aa: CASSVTENTEAFF
CDR3nt: TGTGCCAGCAGTGTGACAGAGAACACTGAAGCTTTCTTT

d_gene: -
j_gene: TRBJ2-1
v_gene: TRBV14
CDR3aa: CASSRIPGPNNEQFF
CDR3nt: TGTGCCAGCAGCCGAATCCCGGGTCCTAACAATGAGCAGTTCTTC

d_gene: TRBD1
j_gene: TRBJ1-4
v_gene: TRBV19
CDR3aa: CASLKGANEKLFF
CDR3nt: TGTGCCAGTCTTAAGGGGGCAAACGAAAAACTGTTTTTT

d_gene: -
j_gene: TRBJ1-5
v_gene: TRBV28
CDR3aa: CAIPGGSSNQPQHF
CDR3nt: TGTGCCATCCCAGGTGGTTCGAGCAATCAGCCCCAGCATTTT

d_gene: -
j_gene: TRBJ2-3
v_gene: TRBV5-1
CDR3aa: CASSITGTDTQYF
CDR3nt: TGCGCCAGCAGCATTACAGGGACAGATACGCAGTATTTT

d_gene: -
j_gene: TRBJ2-3
v_gene: TRBV29-1
CDR3aa: CSVELIRADTQYF
CDR3nt: TGCAGCGTTGAGTTGATCAGGGCAGATACGCAGTATTTT

d_gene: -
j_gene: TRBJ1-1
v_gene: TRBV6-5
CDR3aa: CASSYSSVTEAFF
CDR3nt: TGTGCCAGCAGTTACTCGTCTGTTACTGAAGCTTTCTTT

d_gene: TRBD2
j_gene: TRBJ2-3
v_gene: TRBV5-1
CDR3aa: CASSLDPAGDGTDTQYF
CDR3nt: TGCGCCAGCAGCTTGGATCCAGCGGGAGACGGCACAGATACGCAGTATTTT

d_gene: -
j_gene: TRBJ2-3
v_gene: TRBV4-3
CDR3aa: CASSQVDRVDTQYF
CDR3nt: TGCGCCAGCAGCCAAGTGGACAGAGTCGATACGCAGTATTTT

d_gene: TRBD2
j_gene: TRBJ2-7
v_gene: TRBV11-2
CDR3aa: CASSLGLAGAYEQYF
CDR3nt: TGTGCCAGCAGCTTAGGACTAGCGGGGGCCTACGAGCAGTACTTC

d_gene: -
j_gene: TRBJ2-7
v_gene: TRBV7-2
CDR3aa: CASSSRRGDEQYF
CDR3nt: TGTGCCAGCAGCTCACGGAGGGGAGACGAGCAGTACTTC

d_gene: -
j_gene: TRBJ2-1
v_gene: TRBV9
CDR3aa: CASSFGSSSVRQFF
CDR3nt: TGTGCCAGCAGCTTTGGATCCAGTAGCGTGCGGCAGTTCTTC

d_gene: TRBD2
j_gene: TRBJ2-7
v_gene: TRBV7-9
CDR3aa: CASSFSSGRAPEQYF
CDR3nt: TGTGCCAGCAGCTTCAGTAGCGGGAGGGCCCCCGAGCAGTACTTC

d_gene: -
j_gene: TRBJ1-5
v_gene: TRBV30
CDR3aa: CAWSSSTGYNQPQHF
CDR3nt: TGTGCCTGGAGTTCCTCCACAGGTTACAATCAGCCCCAGCATTTT

d_gene: -
j_gene: TRBJ1-1
v_gene: TRBV29-1
CDR3aa: CSVEWQGTEAFF
CDR3nt: TGCAGCGTTGAATGGCAGGGTACTGAAGCTTTCTTT

d_gene: TRBD2
j_gene: TRBJ2-3
v_gene: TRBV9
CDR3aa: CASSLRLAGDPTDTQYF
CDR3nt: TGTGCCAGCAGCCTTCGACTAGCGGGAGACCCTACAGATACGCAGTATTTT

d_gene: -
j_gene: TRBJ2-3
v_gene: TRBV11-2
CDR3aa: CASSLGGGRITDTQYF
CDR3nt: TGTGCCAGCAGCTTAGGGGGAGGCCGTATCACAGATACGCAGTATTTT

d_gene: -
j_gene: TRBJ1-1
v_gene: TRBV6-4
CDR3aa: CASSETTVMNTEAFF
CDR3nt: TGTGCCAGCAGTGAAACGACAGTCATGAACACTGAAGCTTTCTTT

d_gene: -
j_gene: TRBJ1-1
v_gene: TRBV5-4
CDR3aa: CASSLGGVSEAFF
CDR3nt: TGTGCCAGCAGCTTGGGGGGAGTGAGTGAAGCTTTCTTT

d_gene: TRBD2
j_gene: TRBJ2-7
v_gene: TRBV5-1
CDR3aa: CASSRRTSSGWEGEQYF
CDR3nt: TGCGCCAGCAGCCGACGGACCTCTAGCGGGTGGGAAGGGGAGCAGTACTTC

d_gene: -
j_gene: TRBJ2-5
v_gene: TRBV10-3
CDR3aa: CAISESEARETQYF
CDR3nt: TGTGCCATCAGTGAGTCGGAGGCCCGGGAGACCCAGTACTTC

d_gene: TRBD1
j_gene: TRBJ2-4
v_gene: TRBV4-2
CDR3aa: CASSQAPGTGYIQYF
CDR3nt: TGTGCCAGCAGCCAAGCCCCCGGGACAGGGTACATTCAGTACTTC

d_gene: TRBD1
j_gene: TRBJ1-4
v_gene: TRBV7-9
CDR3aa: CASSPGTELTNEKLFF
CDR3nt: TGTGCCAGCAGCCCGGGGACAGAATTGACTAATGAAAAACTGTTTTTT

d_gene: -
j_gene: TRBJ2-3
v_gene: TRBV28
CDR3aa: CASSFRGDTQYF
CDR3nt: TGTGCCAGCAGTTTTCGGGGGGATACGCAGTATTTT

d_gene: -
j_gene: TRBJ2-5
v_gene: TRBV5-1
CDR3aa: CASSLIDNQETQYF
CDR3nt: TGCGCCAGCAGCTTGATCGACAACCAAGAGACCCAGTACTTC